This TCR beta chain was observed in a study of identical twins. Study-level results: Insertions were reduced in abundant cord blood beta clonotypes but not in memory repertoires.

Of note for this clonotype: The antigen is undetermined.

The germline gives CDR1 WNHNN, CDR2 SYGVQD (reference sequence). V was trimmed by 2 bases and J by 7 bases, leaving 14 bases between them. There are 14 residues in the CDR3. Using its own MiXCR run on the 5' RACE reads, TCRdb lists one record per CDR3 protein. This table holds roughly 720,000 distinct CDR3 sequences, 18% found once. A further study also used this sample, focusing on T cells expressing NK-cell markers.

Sequences were obtained from PBMCs. V and J are TRBV10-1 and TRBJ2-5; D is possibly TRBD1 (5 bases). This sequence originates from a woman aged 18-30 years in good health. CDR3 amino acids: CASSEVQARATQYF. The CDR3 DNA reads TGCGCCAGCAGTGAGGTCCAGGCCAGGGCGACCCAGTACTTC.